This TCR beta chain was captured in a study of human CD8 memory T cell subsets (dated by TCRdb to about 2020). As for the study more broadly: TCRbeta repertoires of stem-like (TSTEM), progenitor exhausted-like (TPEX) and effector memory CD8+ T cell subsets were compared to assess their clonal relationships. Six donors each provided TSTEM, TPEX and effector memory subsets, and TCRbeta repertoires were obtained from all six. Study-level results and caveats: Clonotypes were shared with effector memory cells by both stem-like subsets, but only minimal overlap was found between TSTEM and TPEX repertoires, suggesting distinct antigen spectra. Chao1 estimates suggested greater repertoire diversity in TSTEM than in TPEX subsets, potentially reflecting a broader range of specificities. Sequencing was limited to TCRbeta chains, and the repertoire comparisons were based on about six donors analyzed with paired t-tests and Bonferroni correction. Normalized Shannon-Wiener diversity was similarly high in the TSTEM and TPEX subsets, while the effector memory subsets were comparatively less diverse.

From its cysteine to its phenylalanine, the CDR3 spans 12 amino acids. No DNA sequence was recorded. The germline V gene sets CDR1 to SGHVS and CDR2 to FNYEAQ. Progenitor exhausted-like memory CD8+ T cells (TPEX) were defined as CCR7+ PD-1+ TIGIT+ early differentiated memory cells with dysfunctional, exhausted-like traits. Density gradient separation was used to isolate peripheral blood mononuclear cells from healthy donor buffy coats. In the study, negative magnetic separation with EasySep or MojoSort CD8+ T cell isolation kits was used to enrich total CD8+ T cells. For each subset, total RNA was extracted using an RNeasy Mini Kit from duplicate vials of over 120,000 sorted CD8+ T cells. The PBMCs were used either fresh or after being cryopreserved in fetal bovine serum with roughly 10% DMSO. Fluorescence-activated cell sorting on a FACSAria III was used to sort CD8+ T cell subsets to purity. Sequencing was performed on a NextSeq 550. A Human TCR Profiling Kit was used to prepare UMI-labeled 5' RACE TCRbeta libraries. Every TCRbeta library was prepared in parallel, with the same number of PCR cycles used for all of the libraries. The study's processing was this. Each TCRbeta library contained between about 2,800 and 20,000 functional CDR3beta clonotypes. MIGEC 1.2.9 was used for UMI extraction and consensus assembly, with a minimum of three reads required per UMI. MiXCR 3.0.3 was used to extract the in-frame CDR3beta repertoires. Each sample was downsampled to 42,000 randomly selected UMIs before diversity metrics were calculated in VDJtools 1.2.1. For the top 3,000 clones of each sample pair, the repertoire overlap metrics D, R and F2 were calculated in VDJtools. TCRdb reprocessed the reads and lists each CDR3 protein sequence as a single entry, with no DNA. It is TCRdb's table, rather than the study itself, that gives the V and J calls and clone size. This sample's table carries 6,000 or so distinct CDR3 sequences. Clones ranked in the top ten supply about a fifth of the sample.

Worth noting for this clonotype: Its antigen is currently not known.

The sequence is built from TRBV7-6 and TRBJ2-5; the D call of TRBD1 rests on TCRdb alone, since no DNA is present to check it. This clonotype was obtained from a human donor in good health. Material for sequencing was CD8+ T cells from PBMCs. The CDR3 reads CASTGAGGTQYF.